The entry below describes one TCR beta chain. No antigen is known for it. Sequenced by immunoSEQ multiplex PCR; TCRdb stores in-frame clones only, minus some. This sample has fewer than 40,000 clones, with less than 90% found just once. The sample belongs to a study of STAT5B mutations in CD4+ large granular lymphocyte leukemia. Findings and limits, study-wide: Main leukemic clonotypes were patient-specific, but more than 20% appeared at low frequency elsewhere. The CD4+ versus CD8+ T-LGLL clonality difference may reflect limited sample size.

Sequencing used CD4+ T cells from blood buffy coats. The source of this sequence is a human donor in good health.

The CDR3 DNA is TGCGCCAGCAGCTGGGCCCAAGGGTTGGGCTACGAGCAGTACTTC. It is translated as CASSWAQGLGYEQYF. The rearrangement joins TRBV5-1 to TRBJ2-7; D is undetermined. This CDR3 region has 15 residues. The germline CDR1 and CDR2 sequences are SGHRS and YFSETQ. The germline V and J ends were trimmed by 3 bases and 3 bases, with 16 bases remaining between them. The whole variable domain, remainder taken from reference TRBV5-1 and TRBJ2-7, is KAGVTQTPRYLIKTRGQQVTLSCSPISGHRSVSWYQQTPGQGLQFLFEYFSETQRNKGNFPGRFSGRQFSNSRSEMNVSTLELGDSALYLCASSWAQGLGYEQYFGPGTRLTVT.